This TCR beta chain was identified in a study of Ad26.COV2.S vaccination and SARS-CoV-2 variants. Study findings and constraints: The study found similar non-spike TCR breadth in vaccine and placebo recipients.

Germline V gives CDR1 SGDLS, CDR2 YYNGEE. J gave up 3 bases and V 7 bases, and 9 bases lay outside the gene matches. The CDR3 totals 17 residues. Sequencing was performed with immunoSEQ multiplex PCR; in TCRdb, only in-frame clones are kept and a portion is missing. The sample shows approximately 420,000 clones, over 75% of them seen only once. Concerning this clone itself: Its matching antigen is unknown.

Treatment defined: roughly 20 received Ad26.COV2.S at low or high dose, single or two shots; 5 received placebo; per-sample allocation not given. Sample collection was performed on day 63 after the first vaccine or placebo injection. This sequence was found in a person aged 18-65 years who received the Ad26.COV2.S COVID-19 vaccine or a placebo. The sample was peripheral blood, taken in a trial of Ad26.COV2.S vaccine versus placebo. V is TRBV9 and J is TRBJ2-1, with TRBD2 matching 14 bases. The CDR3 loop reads CASGRLAGGLSYNEQFF. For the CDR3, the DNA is TGTGCCAGCGGGCGACTAGCGGGGGGGCTAAGCTACAATGAGCAGTTCTTC.